These 12 T cell receptor beta chains came from one sample sequenced in a study of CD8 T cells in Susac syndrome. When the RNA was reverse transcribed, random hexamers were used with an input of roughly 0.5 to 1 ug. TCRdb analysed the immunoSEQ multiplex PCR reads with MiXCR anew, one entry per CDR3 protein. The sample has roughly 67,000 distinct CDR3 sequences, just under 95% seen once. Sequenced material: CD8+ T cells from PBMCs. The receptors originated from a human donor with multiple sclerosis.

The chain joins TRBV12-3 or TRBV12-4 to TRBJ2-2; D possibly corresponds to TRBD2 (5 bases). V lost 4 bases to trimming and J lost 6 bases, with 12 bases between them. CDR3 length: 14 amino acids. This CDR3 reads CASSSPKEAGELFF. CDR3 sequence (DNA): TGTGCCAGCAGTTCCCCAAAGGAGGCCGGGGAGCTGTTTTTT.

The chain has TRBV29-1 and TRBJ2-7; D is unclear. This CDR3 contains 11 residues. CDR1 and CDR2 (germline): SQVTM, ANQGSEA. The V and J ends lost 7 bases and 3 bases respectively, with 10 bases between them. The CDR3 bases are TGCAGCGCCCAGCTTGACTACGAGCAGTACTTC. Translating gives CSAQLDYEQYF.

The genes are TRBV6-2 or TRBV6-3 and TRBJ2-7, with TRBD2 matching over 8 bases. The J segment lost 2 bases and the V segment lost 0 bases, leaving 9 bases of the junction unmatched. CDR1 is MNHEY and CDR2 is SVGEGT in the germline V gene. There are 17 residues in the CDR3. The DNA for the CDR3 is TGTGCCAGCAGTTACTCGACGACAACGGGACTAGCCTACGAGCAGTACTTC. This encodes CASSYSTTTGLAYEQYF.

This chain links TRBV9 with TRBJ1-2; 7 bases agree with TRBD1. Per the germline V gene, CDR1 is SGDLS and CDR2 is YYNGEE. V dropped 0 bases and J dropped 0; count of bases not matched to a gene: 2. The CDR3 totals 15 residues. CDR3 coding DNA: TGTGCCAGCAGCGTAGTGGGACAGCCTAACTATGGCTACACCTTC. It encodes CASSVVGQPNYGYTF.

This clonotype was seen once. V gene TRBV30 combines with J gene TRBJ2-7, with TRBD2 as a possible D gene (6 bases). From germline, CDR1 is GTSNPN and CDR2 SVGIG (reference sequence). V was shortened by 6 bases and J by 0 bases, with 12 bases between the two germline ends. CDR3 length: 13 amino acids. CDR3 amino acids: CACPRESSYEQYF. In DNA, the CDR3 is TGTGCCTGCCCCCGGGAGAGCTCCTACGAGCAGTACTTC.

This rearrangement joins TRBV4-1 to TRBJ1-5; no definite D call. Between the trimmed V and J ends, which lost 0 bases and 1 base, there was a span of 7 bases. From germline, CDR1 is MGHRA and CDR2 YSYEKL. CDR3 length equals 15 residues. The CDR3 sequence is CASSQETVSNQPQHF. The CDR3 bases are TGCGCCAGCAGCCAAGAAACAGTGAGCAATCAGCCCCAGCATTTT.

The chain employs TRBV23-1 and TRBJ1-6; 7 nucleotides line up with TRBD1. TRBV23-1 is noted as an ORF with a role that remains uncertain. The CDR3 spans 19 residues. The J segment lost 4 bases and the V segment lost 3 bases, leaving 15 bases of the junction unmatched. The CDR3 spells CASSHFSRRWGQYNSPLHF. The CDR3 coding sequence is TGCGCCAGCAGTCATTTTTCCCGACGCTGGGGACAGTATAATTCACCCCTCCACTTT.

This chain connects TRBV30 to TRBJ1-6, with TRBD1 identical over 10 bases. The length of the CDR3 is 13 residues. V lost 5 bases to trimming and J lost 6 bases; unmatched junction nucleotides: 1. Germline-derived CDR1 and CDR2 are GTSNPN and SVGIG (reference sequence). DNA for the CDR3: TGTGCCTGGGGACAGGGGGGTAATTCACCCCTCCACTTT. Translated, it gives CAWGQGGNSPLHF.

The rearrangement links TRBV20-1 to TRBJ2-7, with 7 bases lining up with TRBD1. Trimming cost V 4 bases and J 4 bases; bases outside gene matches: 7. The length of the CDR3 is 13 residues. The germline CDR1 and CDR2 sequences are DFQATT and SNEGSKA (reference sequence). This CDR3 is CSATRQGRYEQYF. The CDR3 nucleotides are TGCAGTGCTACACGACAGGGTCGGTACGAGCAGTACTTC.

The V and J genes are TRBV30 and TRBJ1-3, with a possible D match to TRBD1 (6 bases). V was trimmed by 6 bases and J by 8 bases, leaving 20 bases between them. This CDR3 region has 14 residues. The germline gives CDR1 GTSNPN, CDR2 SVGIG (reference sequence). The CDR3 region is CACGLLRGRDTIYF. The CDR3 nucleotides are TGTGCCTGTGGACTGCTCAGGGGTAGGGACACCATATATTTT.

The V call is TRBV4-2, the J call TRBJ2-7, with D unclear. This CDR3 contains 13 residues. CDR1 and CDR2 (germline): LGHNA, YNFKEQ. Trimming removed 3 bases at V and 0 bases at J, with 6 bases between. The CDR3 protein is CASSHPDSYEQYF. The CDR3 coding sequence is TGTGCCAGCAGCCACCCGGACTCCTACGAGCAGTACTTC.

The chain is built from TRBV25-1 and TRBJ2-7; 11 bases line up with TRBD2. CDR3 length: 14 amino acids. The ends lost 5 bases at V and 5 bases at J; junction bases unmatched: 5. Germline lookup yields CDR1 MGHDK and CDR2 SYGVNS. CDR3 amino acids: CASSFSGRADEQYF. CDR3 nucleotide sequence: TGTGCCAGCAGTTTTAGCGGGAGGGCCGACGAGCAGTACTTC.